One TCR beta chain is described in this entry. The data derive from a study of technical replicates of blood from several donors. The method was immunoSEQ multiplex PCR; TCRdb's version includes in-frame clones alone and lacks a portion of them. The data show 60,000 to 75,000 clones, about 86% seen once. Germline-derived CDR1 and CDR2 are SGHTA and FQGNSA. This CDR3 is 16 amino acids long. V gave up 4 bases and J gave up 2 bases; unmatched junction bases: 9. The receptor's source is a human donor in good health. Some clones in this sample may be carry-over from other donors' samples. This sequence joins TRBV7-2 and TRBJ2-7; 9 positions match TRBD2. Sequenced input: PBMCs. DNA for the CDR3: TGTGCCAGCAGCTCGAGAGAAGCGGGGGGAGCCTACGAGCAGTACTTC. Translated: CASSSREAGGAYEQYF.